This is a list of T cell receptor beta chains from one sample in a study of CD8+ T cells in alopecia areata. Only in-frame clones appear in the TCRdb table, and some are missing; sequencing was by immunoSEQ multiplex PCR. The sample has 85,000 to 110,000 clones; 55% are singletons. Sequencing was performed on CD4+ T cells sorted from blood. Receptor source: a human donor in good health. Each CDR3 is given without its conserved first and last residue. The order of the fields is V gene, CDR3 protein.

TRBV7-9,ASSLGDSRNQPQH
TRBV10-3,AIKDSDNSPLH
TRBV5-4,ASSLYGGGTDTQY
TRBV29-1,SVGGVLGYT
TRBV18,ASSPPSGQNYGYT
TRBV5-1,ASSLGQEQDTQY
TRBV28,ASSSTGGRRETQY
TRBV7-2,ASSLTSGGAETQY
TRBV7-9,ASSPKLGNVGTGELF
TRBV5-1,ASSLGVLNYGYT
TRBV29-1,SVSERWGPQH
TRBV7-9,ASSLAGGGRTDTQY
TRBV30,AWSVGTDYQETQY
TRBV30,AWSAGQQETQY
TRBV5-4,ASRGPNEQF
TRBV5-1,ASSTGQGSLSYEQY
TRBV6-5,ASSYGVRFHSPLH
TRBV29-1,SVDPGSGTGRYGYT